This TCR beta chain was captured by sequencing in a study of CD8 T cells in ankylosing spondylitis. Concerning this clonotype: Its target is unknown.

The CDR3 has 18 residues. In germline, CDR1 is SGHVS, CDR2 FQNEAQ. With 0 bases removed from V and 4 bases from J, the gap between germline ends came to 20 bases. Making the TCR beta libraries involved quantitative 5'-RACE with molecular barcodes. TCRdb itself ran the 5' RACE reads through MiXCR, one entry per CDR3 protein. The sample has about 540,000 distinct CDR3 sequences; approximately 11% are singletons. Study-wide findings and caveats: It appeared that ankylosing spondylitis blood was characterized by a TCR beta motif of several highly homologous variants. Matched ankylosing spondylitis synovial fluid reportedly contained a significantly enriched population of disease-linked clones. Disease-linked clones had a CD8+ phenotype and relatively low frequency in peripheral blood.

The sample taken for sequencing was blood, either unsorted or a sorted T cell fraction (not recorded which). The sequence was collected from a male donor with ankylosing spondylitis. The chain links TRBV7-8 to TRBJ2-3, with D uncertain. This chain's CDR3 is CASSLATNLPPVADTQYF. The DNA for the CDR3 is TGTGCCAGCAGCTTAGCTACTAACTTGCCTCCCGTTGCAGATACGCAGTATTTT.